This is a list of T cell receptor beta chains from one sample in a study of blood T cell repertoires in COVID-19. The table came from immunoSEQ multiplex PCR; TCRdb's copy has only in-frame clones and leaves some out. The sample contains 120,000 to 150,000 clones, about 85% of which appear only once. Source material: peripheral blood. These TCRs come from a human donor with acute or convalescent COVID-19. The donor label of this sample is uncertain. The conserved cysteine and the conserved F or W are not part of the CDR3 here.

AWSDRRGLEKLF,TRBV30,TRBJ1-4
ASSLGTHTGQGLGYT,TRBV9,TRBJ1-2
ASSLQRGGTGELF,TRBV11-2,TRBJ2-2
SVEPGGETQY,TRBV29-1,TRBJ2-5
ASSLGQANSPLH,TRBV5-1,TRBJ1-6
ATSLDSGGQTSTDTQY,TRBV24-1,TRBJ2-3
ASSRSRGFLDSPLH,TRBV19,TRBJ1-6
ATSDRGTGANVLT,TRBV24-1,TRBJ2-6
ASSPGGGSPHNEQF,TRBV11-3,TRBJ2-1
ASSLQGVYGYT,TRBV5-6,TRBJ1-2
ASSFERETEAF,TRBV11-1,TRBJ1-1